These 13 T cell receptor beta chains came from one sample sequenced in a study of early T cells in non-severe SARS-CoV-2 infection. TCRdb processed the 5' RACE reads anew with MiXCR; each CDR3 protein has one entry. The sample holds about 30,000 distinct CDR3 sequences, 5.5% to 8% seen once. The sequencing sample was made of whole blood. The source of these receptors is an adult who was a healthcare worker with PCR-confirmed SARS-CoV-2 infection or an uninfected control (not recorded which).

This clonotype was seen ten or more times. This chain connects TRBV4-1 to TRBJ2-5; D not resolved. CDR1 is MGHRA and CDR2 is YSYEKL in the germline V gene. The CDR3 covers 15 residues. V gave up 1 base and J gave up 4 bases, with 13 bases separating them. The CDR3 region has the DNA TGCGCCAGCAGCCAAGGGGCAGTATCACCAGAGACCCAGTACTTC. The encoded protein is CASSQGAVSPETQYF.

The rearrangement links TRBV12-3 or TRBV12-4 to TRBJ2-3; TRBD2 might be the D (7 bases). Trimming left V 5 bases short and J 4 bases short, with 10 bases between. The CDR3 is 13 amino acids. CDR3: CASSGGAADTQYF. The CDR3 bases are TGTGCCAGCAGTGGGGGGGCCGCAGATACGCAGTATTTT.

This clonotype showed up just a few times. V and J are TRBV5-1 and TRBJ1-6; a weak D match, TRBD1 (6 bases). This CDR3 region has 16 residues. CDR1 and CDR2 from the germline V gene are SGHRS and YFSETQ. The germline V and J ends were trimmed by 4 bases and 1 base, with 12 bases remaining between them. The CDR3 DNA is TGCGCCAGCAGCCTTAGACAGGCTTCCTATAATTCACCCCTCCACTTT. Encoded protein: CASSLRQASYNSPLHF.

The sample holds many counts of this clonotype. The CDR3 is CASSYRQHQETQYF. DNA of the CDR3: TGTGCCAGCAGTTACCGGCAGCACCAAGAGACCCAGTACTTC. J is TRBJ2-5 and V is TRBV6-2 or TRBV6-3; D is undetermined. The V end lost 2 bases, the J end lost 0 bases, and 7 bases lay between the germline ends. The germline V gene has CDR1 MNHEY and CDR2 SVGEGT. This CDR3 is 14 amino acids long.

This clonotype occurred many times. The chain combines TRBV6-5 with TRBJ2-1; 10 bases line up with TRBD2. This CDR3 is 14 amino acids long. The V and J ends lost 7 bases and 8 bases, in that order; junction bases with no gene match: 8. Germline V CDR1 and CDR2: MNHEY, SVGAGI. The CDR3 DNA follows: TGTGCCAGCACATGGGCTAGCGGGAGCTATGAGCAGTTCTTC. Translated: CASTWASGSYEQFF.

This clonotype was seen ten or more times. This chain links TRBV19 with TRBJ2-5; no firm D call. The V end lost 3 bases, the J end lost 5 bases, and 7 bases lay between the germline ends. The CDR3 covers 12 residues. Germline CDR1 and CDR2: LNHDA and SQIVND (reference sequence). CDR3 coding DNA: TGTGCCAGTAGTATTGCCGGGGAGACCCAGTACTTC. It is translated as CASSIAGETQYF.

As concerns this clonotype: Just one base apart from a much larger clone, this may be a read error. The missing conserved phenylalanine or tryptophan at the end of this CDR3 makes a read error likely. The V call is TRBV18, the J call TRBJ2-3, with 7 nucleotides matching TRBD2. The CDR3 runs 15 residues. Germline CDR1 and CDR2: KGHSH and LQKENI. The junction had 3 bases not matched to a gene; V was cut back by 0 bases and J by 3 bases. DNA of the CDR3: TGTGCCAGCTCACCACCCGCGGGAGATACAGATACGCAGTATTCT. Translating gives CASSPPAGDTDTQYS.

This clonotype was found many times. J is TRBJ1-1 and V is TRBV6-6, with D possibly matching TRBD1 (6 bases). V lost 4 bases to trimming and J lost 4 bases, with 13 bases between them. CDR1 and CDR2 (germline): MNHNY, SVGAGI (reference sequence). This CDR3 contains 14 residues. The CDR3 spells CASSWPGGATEAFF. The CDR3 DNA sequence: TGTGCCAGCAGTTGGCCGGGGGGGGCCACTGAAGCTTTCTTT.

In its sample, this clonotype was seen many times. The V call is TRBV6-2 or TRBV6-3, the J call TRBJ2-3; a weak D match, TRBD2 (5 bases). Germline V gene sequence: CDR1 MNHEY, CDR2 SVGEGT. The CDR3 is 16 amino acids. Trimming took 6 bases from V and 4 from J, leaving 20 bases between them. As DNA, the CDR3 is TGTGCCAGCAGCTACGCTTCACTAGATTTTGCAGATACGCAGTATTTT. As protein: CASSYASLDFADTQYF.

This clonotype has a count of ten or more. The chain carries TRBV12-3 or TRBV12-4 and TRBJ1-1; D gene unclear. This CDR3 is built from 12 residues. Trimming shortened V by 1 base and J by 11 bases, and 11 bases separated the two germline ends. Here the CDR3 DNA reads TGTGCCAGCAGTTTAGGGGAAAGGGCGGCTTTCTTT. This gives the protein CASSLGERAAFF.

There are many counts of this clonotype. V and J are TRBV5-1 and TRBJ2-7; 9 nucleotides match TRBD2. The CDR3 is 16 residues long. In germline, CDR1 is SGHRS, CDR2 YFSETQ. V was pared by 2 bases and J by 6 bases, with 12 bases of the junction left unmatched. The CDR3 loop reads CASSFEISGSRSEQYF. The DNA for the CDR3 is TGCGCCAGCAGCTTTGAGATTAGCGGGAGCCGGAGCGAGCAGTACTTC.

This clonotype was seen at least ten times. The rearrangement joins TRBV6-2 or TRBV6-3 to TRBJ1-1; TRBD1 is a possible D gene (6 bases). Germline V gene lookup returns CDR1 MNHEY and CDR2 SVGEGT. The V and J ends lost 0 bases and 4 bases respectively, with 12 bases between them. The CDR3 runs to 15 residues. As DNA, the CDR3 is TGTGCCAGCAGTTACTCGAAGGGGGGAGGCACTGAAGCTTTCTTT. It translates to CASSYSKGGGTEAFF.

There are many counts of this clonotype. CDR3 nucleotide sequence: TGTGCCAGCAGCCCTGTGAGGGGACGGCCCGACACCGGGGAGCTGTTTTTT. Translating it yields CASSPVRGRPDTGELFF. The V gene is TRBV3-1, the J gene TRBJ2-2; tentatively, D is TRBD1 or TRBD2 (5 bases each). V lost 4 bases and J lost 3, with 18 bases in between. Looked up from germline, CDR1 is LGHDT and CDR2 is YNNKEL (reference sequence). The CDR3 totals 17 residues.